Below, 27 T cell receptor beta chains from the same sample are listed, as sequenced in a study of cytomegalovirus exposure and HLA in healthy donors. Primers for the PCR totalled 60 Vbeta and 13 Jbeta. Only in-frame clones appear in the TCRdb table, and some are missing; sequencing was by immunoSEQ multiplex PCR. The sample carries around 150,000 clones, approximately 76% recorded once. Sequenced sample: PBMCs. These receptors all come from a female donor in good health and CMV-seronegative.

This chain links TRBV5-4 with TRBJ2-3; 11 positions agree with TRBD2. V shed 5 bases and J 1 base; nucleotides not matched to a gene: 9. Germline assignment: CDR1 SGHNT and CDR2 YYREEE (reference sequence). The CDR3 extends over 17 amino acids. CDR3 sequence (DNA): TGTGCCAGCAGATCCGGTTTGACTAGCGGGGGCACAGATACGCAGTATTTT. Its translation: CASRSGLTSGGTDTQYF.

This chain joins TRBV30 and TRBJ2-7; the match to TRBD2 covers 9 bases. The germline V gene encodes CDR1 GTSNPN and CDR2 SVGIG (reference sequence). The CDR3 loop spans 15 amino acids. After removal of 2 bases from V and 6 bases from J, the junction contained 11 bases not matched to a gene. CDR3 sequence reads: CAWSFSGRWASEQYF. CDR3 nucleotide sequence: TGTGCCTGGAGTTTCAGCGGGAGGTGGGCTAGCGAGCAGTACTTC.

The chain has TRBV2 and TRBJ1-6; D unresolved. V dropped 2 bases and J dropped 10 bases, with 12 bases sitting between them. The CDR3 sequence is 14 residues long. The germline V gene encodes CDR1 SNHLY and CDR2 FYNNEI. CDR3 bases: TGTGCCAGCAGTGAATCCGGGGTTTACTCACCCCTCCACTTT. It translates to CASSESGVYSPLHF.

The chain uses TRBV25-1 and TRBJ2-2; 8 bases are shared with TRBD2. Trimming at V came to 7 bases and at J to 2 bases, leaving 9 bases not matched to a gene. The CDR3 sequence is 16 residues long. Germline-derived CDR1 and CDR2 are MGHDK and SYGVNS. The CDR3 DNA is TGTGCCAGCATGACCGGCGGGGGGTTAAACACCGGGGAGCTGTTTTTT. It yields the protein CASMTGGGLNTGELFF.

V gene TRBV18 combines with J gene TRBJ2-7, with TRBD1 identical over 7 bases. The junction had 6 bases not matched to a gene; V was cut back by 3 bases and J by 7 bases. CDR1 and CDR2 from the germline V gene are KGHSH and LQKENI. The CDR3 loop spans 13 amino acids. This chain's CDR3 is CASSPGTEGEQYF. As DNA, the CDR3 is TGTGCCAGCTCACCTGGGACAGAGGGAGAGCAGTACTTC.

The chain joins TRBV5-1 to TRBJ1-1; 7 bases fit TRBD1. Germline V gene data show CDR1 as SGHRS and CDR2 as YFSETQ. CDR3 length: 14 residues. The trim removed 4 bases at V and 5 bases at J, leaving 8 bases unmatched. DNA of the CDR3: TGCGCCAGCAGCGTAGGGGGCGGTGGGACTGAAGCTTTCTTT. Translation: CASSVGGGGTEAFF.

This clone came up a few times. V and J are TRBV20-1 and TRBJ2-5; D is ambiguous. Germline lookup yields CDR1 DFQATT and CDR2 SNEGSKA (reference sequence). The CDR3 has 11 residues. Trimming cost V 6 bases and J 5 bases, with 10 bases left between them. The CDR3 loop reads CSALRAETQYF. The CDR3 DNA is TGCAGTGCATTACGAGCGGAGACCCAGTACTTC.

The V gene is TRBV19, the J gene TRBJ1-2, with D uncertain. The CDR3 extends over 16 amino acids. CDR1 is LNHDA and CDR2 is SQIVND in the germline V gene (reference sequence). V dropped 8 bases and J dropped 1 base, with 20 bases sitting between them. The DNA for the CDR3 is TGTGCCAGTCACCAAACCCGGGGAAAGCTTAACTATGGCTACACCTTC. Translated, it gives CASHQTRGKLNYGYTF.

A few counts support this clone. V usage is TRBV27 and J usage is TRBJ1-5; 10 bases agree with TRBD1. The CDR3 covers 18 residues. The V gene's germline CDR1 is MNHEY and CDR2 SMNVEV (reference sequence). Trimming removed 0 bases from V and 2 bases from J; junction bases left unmatched: 7. The CDR3 sequence is CASSLSGTGAVGNQPQHF. Written as DNA, the CDR3 is TGTGCCAGCAGTTTATCTGGGACAGGGGCCGTTGGCAATCAGCCCCAGCATTTT.

CDR3: CASSTSIAKNIQYF. CDR3 DNA: TGTGCCAGCAGCACCTCTATAGCCAAAAACATTCAGTACTTC. The rearrangement joins TRBV5-4 to TRBJ2-4; D remains ambiguous. V dropped 4 bases and J dropped 0 bases, with 8 bases sitting between them. This CDR3 is built from 14 residues. Germline lookup yields CDR1 SGHNT and CDR2 YYREEE (reference sequence).

The chain is built from TRBV27 and TRBJ2-7; 10 nucleotides line up with TRBD1. This CDR3 has 16 amino acids. Unmatched junction bases numbered 12, after V lost 4 bases and J lost 6 bases. Germline V gives CDR1 MNHEY, CDR2 SMNVEV (reference sequence). The CDR3 loop reads CASSSLGTGEVGEQYF. The CDR3 DNA reads TGTGCCAGCAGTTCGCTTGGGACAGGGGAGGTCGGCGAGCAGTACTTC.

Of note for this clone: Other DNA sequences from this sample encode an identical CDR3 as well. The chain links TRBV6-1 to TRBJ2-7; D might be TRBD1 (5 bases). With 7 bases removed from V and 0 bases from J, the gap between germline ends came to 13 bases. Germline assignment: CDR1 MNHNS and CDR2 SASEGT. This CDR3 comprises 14 residues. DNA of the CDR3: TGTGCCAGCAATAGGCAAGGGGTCTCCTACGAGCAGTACTTC. Translation: CASNRQGVSYEQYF.

DNA of the CDR3: TGTGCCAGCAAATGGACAGCGAACACTGAAGCTTTCTTT. Its protein is CASKWTANTEAFF. V is TRBV6-5 and J is TRBJ1-1, with D tentatively TRBD1 (6 bases). Trimming took off 7 bases at V and 1 base at J, with 10 bases between the two ends. The CDR3 runs 13 residues. CDR1 and CDR2 (germline): MNHEY, SVGAGI.

The chain has TRBV5-1 and TRBJ1-3, with TRBD1 matching over 7 bases. The germline CDR1 and CDR2 sequences are SGHRS and YFSETQ. The CDR3 has 16 amino acids. V trimming: 0 bases; J trimming: 2 bases; junction bases outside the gene matches: 5. In DNA, the CDR3 is TGCGCCAGCAGCTTGGCCCCCCAGGGGGCTGGAAACACCATATATTTT. This encodes CASSLAPQGAGNTIYF.

The chain recombines TRBV6-1 with TRBJ1-4; TRBD1 agrees at 9 bases. The CDR3 is 15 amino acids. Germline CDR1 MNHNS, CDR2 SASEGT. The V gene end was trimmed by 6 bases and the J gene end by 5 bases; junction bases not matched to a gene: 7. The CDR3 protein is CASRDRTGVNEKLFF. The CDR3 bases are TGTGCCAGCAGAGATCGGACAGGGGTGAATGAAAAACTGTTTTTT.

The genes are TRBV2 and TRBJ1-2; a weak D match, TRBD1 (6 bases). This CDR3 is 14 amino acids long. Germline values: CDR1 SNHLY, CDR2 FYNNEI. V was shortened by 7 bases and J by 8 bases, with 20 bases between the two germline ends. Here the CDR3 DNA reads TGTGCCAGCAAGGGACCGCAGGGGCCCGGGGGCTACACCTTC. Translation gives CASKGPQGPGGYTF.

This clone has only a few counts. The V and J genes are TRBV7-2 and TRBJ2-7, with TRBD2 identical over 10 bases. Germline V gene sequence: CDR1 SGHTA, CDR2 FQGNSA. The CDR3 is made up of 15 amino acids. The trim removed 3 bases at V and 3 bases at J, leaving 5 bases unmatched. The CDR3 protein is CASSLSGGVVYEQYF. CDR3 sequence (DNA): TGTGCCAGCAGCTTGAGCGGGGGGGTGGTCTACGAGCAGTACTTC.

The V gene is TRBV7-6, the J gene TRBJ2-7, with D possibly matching TRBD1 (6 bases). Trimming pared 4 bases from V and 1 base from J, leaving 14 bases between. Germline CDR1 is SGHVS and CDR2 is FNYEAQ. There are 15 residues in the CDR3. This CDR3 is CASSYTQGPSYEQYF. The CDR3 region has the DNA TGTGCCAGCAGCTATACACAGGGCCCGTCCTACGAGCAGTACTTC. The full variable domain, rest sourced from reference TRBV7-6 and TRBJ2-7, is GAGVSQSPRYKVTKRGQDVALRCDPISGHVSLYWYRQALGQGPEFLTYFNYEAQQDKSGLPNDRFSAERPEGSISTLTIQRTEQRDSAMYRCASSYTQGPSYEQYFGPGTRLTVT.

J is TRBJ2-2 and V is TRBV27, with 7 bases identical to TRBD1. V shed 5 bases, J shed 5 bases, and the junction held 8 bases outside the gene matches. CDR1 is MNHEY and CDR2 is SMNVEV in the germline V gene (reference sequence). The CDR3 loop spans 15 amino acids. The CDR3 region is CASSPGAGGTGELFF. The CDR3 DNA reads TGTGCCAGCAGTCCCGGCGCAGGGGGAACCGGGGAGCTGTTTTTT.

This clone came up a few times. The V call is TRBV5-1, the J call TRBJ2-7; 11 nucleotides agree with TRBD2. Germline CDR1 and CDR2: SGHRS and YFSETQ. This CDR3 contains 15 residues. The J segment lost 1 base and the V segment lost 2 bases, leaving 2 bases of the junction unmatched. The chain's CDR3 is CASSFLAGGSYEQYF. CDR3 DNA: TGCGCCAGCAGCTTTCTAGCGGGGGGTTCCTACGAGCAGTACTTC.

The chain combines TRBV19 with TRBJ1-2; 12 bases align to TRBD1. The CDR3 covers 17 residues. Per germline, CDR1 LNHDA and CDR2 SQIVND (reference sequence). Trimming removed 5 bases from V and 2 bases from J; junction bases left unmatched: 9. The CDR3 DNA sequence: TGTGCCAGTAGTTCACCCGGGACAGGGGGCGCGAACTATGGCTACACCTTC. Its translation: CASSSPGTGGANYGYTF.

CDR3 sequence: CASSSGTGPSGANVLTF. The CDR3 DNA reads TGTGCCAGCAGCTCCGGGACAGGGCCTTCTGGGGCCAACGTCCTGACTTTC. The V gene is TRBV19, the J gene TRBJ2-6, with TRBD1 matching over 9 bases. J gave up 1 base and V 9 bases, and 10 bases lay outside the gene matches. The germline V gene encodes CDR1 LNHDA and CDR2 SQIVND (reference sequence). The CDR3 length is 17 residues.

This clone has only a few counts. The chain recombines TRBV7-7 with TRBJ2-3; 8 bases match TRBD1. The V and J ends lost 2 bases and 0 bases, in that order; junction bases with no gene match: 4. The CDR3 has 16 amino acids. The germline gives CDR1 SSHAT, CDR2 FNYEAQ (reference sequence). CDR3 residues: CASSLSGDRSTDTQYF. Written as DNA, the CDR3 is TGTGCCAGCAGCTTATCTGGGGACAGGAGCACAGATACGCAGTATTTT.

The rearrangement links TRBV5-4 to TRBJ1-3; 7 bases are a match to TRBD1. CDR1 is SGHNT and CDR2 is YYREEE in the germline V gene (reference sequence). Losses at the gene ends were 0 bases for V and 4 bases for J; bases not matched to a gene: 4. This CDR3 contains 15 residues. CDR3 sequence reads: CASSLGGQVGNTIYF. CDR3 nucleotide sequence: TGTGCCAGCAGCTTGGGAGGACAGGTGGGAAACACCATATATTTT.

A few counts support this clone. The chain couples TRBV9 to TRBJ1-3; D uncertain. V lost 4 bases and J 8 bases, leaving 13 bases between the germline ends. The V gene's germline CDR1 is SGDLS and CDR2 YYNGEE. The CDR3 is 13 amino acids. This CDR3 is CASSQGPGDTIYF. The CDR3 coding sequence is TGTGCCAGCAGCCAAGGACCCGGGGACACCATATATTTT.

V is TRBV9 and J is TRBJ2-7; no definite D call. Trimming left V 0 bases short and J 2 bases short, with 9 bases between. The CDR3 has 14 residues. In germline, CDR1 is SGDLS, CDR2 YYNGEE. The CDR3 region has the DNA TGTGCCAGCAGCGTAGACAGCTATACCTACGAGCAGTACTTC. It translates to CASSVDSYTYEQYF.

The chain couples TRBV6-5 to TRBJ1-1; D is possibly TRBD1 (5 bases). Trimming pared 11 bases from V and 1 base from J, leaving 14 bases between. This CDR3 is 13 amino acids long. The germline CDR1 and CDR2 sequences are MNHEY and SVGAGI. Here the CDR3 DNA reads TGTGCCGTACAGGTTTTGGGGAACACTGAAGCTTTCTTT. Translating it yields CAVQVLGNTEAFF.